What follows are 9 T cell receptor beta chains derived from one specimen sequenced in a study of regulatory T cells in long-lasting Graves disease. Library construction for TCR beta used iRepertoire HTBI primers and Arm-PCR of CDR3 regions. TCRdb called the multiplex PCR reads again in MiXCR, with one record for every CDR3 protein. The profile shows about 540,000 distinct CDR3 sequences, roughly 14% of them singletons. The time point was: newly diagnosed GD, antithyroid drugs for less than 3 months. Preparation of the TCR library used RNA extracted from PBMCs. These sequences were also reported in another study, on T cells in Graves' hyperthyroidism and ophthalmopathy.

The sample was peripheral blood mononuclear cells (PBMCs), taken at new diagnosis, from a patient treated with antithyroid drugs. All receptors come from a man aged 30 to 45 with Graves disease.

The table lists this clonotype with many counts. The CDR3 nucleotides are TGTGCCTGGAGTCGCAGCCCGGGGGCGAACGGCTACACCTTC. Translating gives CAWSRSPGANGYTF. The chain links TRBV30 to TRBJ1-2, with a weak D call TRBD1 (6 bases). The CDR3 length is 14 residues. CDR1 is GTSNPN, CDR2 SVGIG, per germline (reference sequence). V gave up 2 bases and J gave up 8 bases, with 18 bases separating them.

This clonotype came up many times. The gene calls are TRBV12-3 or TRBV12-4 and TRBJ2-7, with no clear D. The CDR3 is 12 residues long. Trimming shortened V by 6 bases and J by 6 bases, and 12 bases separated the two germline ends. The CDR3 loop is CASSPTLLEQYF. In nucleotides, the CDR3 is TGTGCCAGCAGCCCGACCCTTCTCGAGCAGTACTTC.

This clonotype was seen many times. The chain links TRBV12-3 or TRBV12-4 to TRBJ2-5; TRBD1 matches at 7 bases. J was trimmed by 1 base and V by 10 bases; bases with no gene match: 18. This CDR3 comprises 17 residues. The CDR3 reads CATSGQPGLTCQETQYF. The CDR3 DNA sequence: TGTGCCACCTCGGGACAGCCGGGTCTCACCTGCCAAGAGACCCAGTACTTC.

This clonotype was recorded many times. This chain uses TRBV29-1 with TRBJ2-5, with D possibly being TRBD1 or TRBD2 (5 bases each). Trimming pared 3 bases from V and 4 bases from J, leaving 12 bases between. Per the germline V gene, CDR1 is SQVTM and CDR2 is ANQGSEA. The CDR3 runs 13 residues. The DNA for the CDR3 is TGCAGCGTTGATGCCAGAGGGGCAGAGACCCAGTACTTC. Its protein is CSVDARGAETQYF.

Concerning this clonotype itself: A read error may be the cause here, since a much bigger clone is one base away. The chain recombines TRBV20-1 with TRBJ2-3; D unresolved. Trimming left V 1 base short and J 0 bases short, with 11 bases between. The length of the CDR3 is 15 residues. Germline assignment: CDR1 DFQATT and CDR2 SNEGSKA (reference sequence). This CDR3 reads CSARGGSSSTDTQYF. CDR3 in DNA: TGCAGTGCTAGAGGAGGCTCGTCTAGCACAGATACGCAGTATTTT.

The V call is TRBV4-1, the J call TRBJ2-3; D not certain. Germline CDR1 and CDR2: MGHRA and YSYEKL. The CDR3 is made up of 15 amino acids. V shed 4 bases and J shed 3 bases, with 14 bases lying between them. The CDR3 spells CASSRVSWGTDTQYF. DNA of the CDR3: TGCGCCAGCAGCCGGGTTAGCTGGGGAACAGATACGCAGTATTTT.

As concerns this clonotype: Relative to the germline gene, one junction end is altered; a read error may explain this. The chain links TRBV5-1 to TRBJ1-1; D not resolved. Looked up from germline, CDR1 is SGHRS and CDR2 is YFSETQ. The CDR3 totals 20 residues. CDR3 in amino acids: CASSLGVREVRIAGNIEAFF. The CDR3 DNA is TGCGCCAGCAGCTTGGGGGTTCGAGAGGTAAGAATAGCGGGGAACATTGAAGCTTTCTTT. The variable domain in full, completed from reference TRBV5-1 and TRBJ1-1, reads KAGVTQTPRYLIKTRGQQVTLSCSPISGHRSVSWYQQTPGQGLQFLFEYFSETQRNKGNFPGRFSGRQFSNSRSEMNVSTLELGDSALYLCASSLGVREVRIAGNIEAFFGQGTRLTVV.

This clonotype came up many times. The rearrangement joins TRBV29-1 to TRBJ2-1; possibly TRBD1 for D (6 bases). CDR3 length: 17 residues. Germline V gene data show CDR1 as SQVTM and CDR2 as ANQGSEA. V gave up 4 bases and J gave up 0 bases, with 19 bases separating them. CDR3 protein: CSVVPGQILSSYNEQFF. For the CDR3, the DNA is TGCAGCGTTGTTCCGGGACAAATATTGAGCTCCTACAATGAGCAGTTCTTC.

CDR3 region: CASSLEGLQGVGLFF. CDR3 DNA: TGCGCCAGCAGCTTGGAGGGACTCCAAGGTGTAGGGCTGTTTTTT. The chain couples TRBV5-1 to TRBJ1-4, with a weak D call TRBD1 (5 bases). The CDR3 consists of 15 residues. Germline values: CDR1 SGHRS, CDR2 YFSETQ. The V end lost 0 bases, the J end lost 14 bases, and 20 bases lay between the germline ends. Variable domain in full (rest from reference TRBV5-1 and TRBJ1-4): KAGVTQTPRYLIKTRGQQVTLSCSPISGHRSVSWYQQTPGQGLQFLFEYFSETQRNKGNFPGRFSGRQFSNSRSEMNVSTLELGDSALYLCASSLEGLQGVGLFFGSGTQLSVL.